This T cell receptor (beta chain) was observed in a study of blood T cells in healthy people across ages. Isolating PBMCs gave at least 6 million of these cells per sample. The CDR3 covers 12 residues. Germline V gives CDR1 SGHKS, CDR2 YYEKEE (reference sequence). V gave up 4 bases and J gave up 8 bases, with 12 bases separating them. Sample-barcoded 5' priming and a J-beta primer mix drove a second PCR of about 6 to 12 cycles. Using its own MiXCR run on the 5' RACE reads, TCRdb lists one record per CDR3 protein. The sample includes roughly 930,000 distinct CDR3 sequences, about 48% of them seen just once.

The genes are TRBV5-5 and TRBJ1-2; tentative D call: TRBD1 (5 bases). The sequenced sample was blood. This sequence was found in a man under 40 in good health. The CDR3 DNA sequence: TGTGCCAGCAGCCTCGACGGGGGAGGCTACACCTTC. It codes for CASSLDGGGYTF.